This T cell receptor (beta chain) was recovered during a study of vaccination effects on CD4 cells after COVID-19. Turning to the study itself: Post-vaccine specimens arrived a median 72 days past the second dose. Study-wide results and caveats: Late after vaccination, infection- and vaccine-induced clones showed marked clonal contraction.

Viral peptide pools were used in the ViraFEST assay to expand antigen-specific CD4+ T cells, and sequencing came afterward. Investigators separated out CD4+ T cells once around eleven days of culture had passed. Two-dose BNT162b2 or mRNA-1273 vaccination was given to participants. Half-medium changes using IL-2 medium occurred on days 3 and 7. This clone was counted a single time. Antigen: not known. This table comes from immunoSEQ multiplex PCR, and its TCRdb copy is limited to in-frame clones, with some not included. The sample includes 20,000 to 25,000 clones, roughly 79% seen only once; the top ten take 5.6%. Germline CDR1 KGHSH, CDR2 LQKENI. This CDR3 region has 13 residues. The ends were cut back, 3 bases at V and 6 bases at J, with 11 bases in the middle.

The origin of this receptor is a human donor who received a COVID-19 vaccine. Some clones in this sample may be carry-over from other donors' samples. The input for sequencing was CD4+ T cells from PBMCs cultured with SARS-CoV-2 spike peptides, taken after COVID-19 vaccination. The rearrangement joins TRBV18 to TRBJ1-1; no clear D. The CDR3 DNA reads TGTGCCAGCTCACCGGACCGAGCGGCTGAAGCTTTCTTT. Protein sequence: CASSPDRAAEAFF.